This TCR beta chain was sequenced during a study of CD8+CD57+ T cells in acquired aplastic anemia (dated by TCRdb to 2016 to 2018). Study-level background: A mean of approximately 3 ug of DNA, ranging from roughly 0.2 to 27.4 ug, was extracted from sorted CD4+ and CD8+ cells. CD8+CD57+ expansion was defined as a frequency above the mean frequency observed in healthy subjects. The study at large found these results: CD8+ Simpson's diversity did not differ significantly between patients and healthy controls (P=0.060). Roughly 30 CD8+ CDR3 sequences were found to be shared between patients and controls, but these sequences appeared to be highly expressed in patients and within the immunodominant clones of the patients.

This clonotype was recorded only once. Its antigen target is currently unknown. The sample holds no much larger clone one base away, and base qualities are not on file. One read alone is weak evidence. TCR beta VDJ combination and CDR3 sequence profiling used genomic DNA as the template. An Illumina HiSeq 2000 was the platform used for TCR repertoire sequencing. Concerning the study's data processing: TRBV/TRBJ rearrangement plots, CDR3 size and DJ length profiles, and Simpson's diversity index were used to evaluate the repertoires. The most abundant DNA sequence in the deep sequencing data was taken as the immunodominant clone. CDR3 amino acid sequences were checked for sharing across subjects and were also compared against the VDJdb database and published repertoires. Starting from the raw public reads, TCRdb applied fastp trimming at Q25, assembled clones with MiXCR and retained in-frame beta chains. Every entry covers one CDR3 protein and lists the most common genes and DNA from its rows. The V and J calls reflect TCRdb's pipeline rather than the authors' work. For this sample there are more than 45,000 distinct CDR3 sequences; around 57% appear just once. The leading ten clones occupy roughly 16% of the sample.

The patients picked for sequencing were ones in whom flow cytometry had shown an expansion of CD8+CD57+ cells. Every patient had a diagnosis of severe acquired aplastic anemia based on International Study of Aplastic Anemia and Agranulocytosis and Camitta criteria. At the time blood was sampled, none of the patients had received any therapy. TCR repertoires of sorted CD4+ and CD8+ blood T cells from severe aplastic anemia patients and healthy subjects were deep-sequenced in the study. Patients were enrolled in the USA under clinicaltrials.gov protocols 00001620, 01623167, 00001397, 00071045, 00081523 and 00961064. Ficoll-Paque density gradient centrifugation was used to isolate peripheral blood mononuclear cells. Before DNA extraction, CD4+ and CD8+ T cells were sorted by FACS or by magnetic beads. CDR1 and CDR2, per the germline V gene, are ENHRY and SYGVKD. The CDR3 goes from the cysteine to the phenylalanine over 13 residues. Here the CDR3 DNA is all that survives: 39 bases in frame from base 1. Trimming accounts for 6 bases at V and 3 bases at J, while the number of junction bases matched to no gene is 2.

This clonotype originated in a human donor with aplastic anemia. The chain is assembled from TRBV10-3 and TRBJ2-4, and 7 junction bases match TRBD1. Sequenced material: sorted CD4+, CD8+, or CD8+CD57+ T cells (not recorded which) from PBMCs. At the DNA level, the sequence is TGTGCCATCAGCACAGGGGACAAAAACATTCAGTACTTC. Translated, it gives CAISTGDKNIQYF.